This entry is about one T cell receptor beta chain. These data belong to a study of blood T cell repertoires in COVID-19. Study-wide background: T cells, B-cell-depleted T cells, or PBMCs supplied cDNA or gDNA.

Assay used: immunoSEQ multiplex PCR; TCRdb lists only in-frame clones, some missing. Among fewer than 300,000 clones, 75% to 95% were seen once, and the ten largest hold roughly 1.1%. Germline V lookup: CDR1 SGHVS, CDR2 FNYEAQ. This CDR3 region has 15 residues. V was shortened by 1 base and J by 4 bases, with 13 bases between the two germline ends. This TCR came from a woman aged 25-40 years who had recovered from COVID-19. The gene calls are TRBV7-6 and TRBJ1-2; D might be TRBD1 (5 bases). Sequencing input: PBMCs or T cells enriched from blood (not recorded which). This CDR3 is CASSLGAGPFYGYTF. CDR3 in DNA: TGTGCCAGCAGCTTAGGGGCAGGGCCTTTCTATGGCTACACCTTC.